This TCR beta chain originates from a study of cytomegalovirus exposure and HLA in healthy donors. Method: immunoSEQ multiplex PCR; TCRdb's copy keeps in-frame clones and lacks some. The data show approximately 150,000 clones, with around nine tenths seen just once and around 3.2% held by the top ten. This CDR3 has 15 residues. Looked up from germline, CDR1 is SGHRS and CDR2 is YFSETQ. V was pared by 4 bases and J by 4 bases, with 6 bases of the junction left unmatched. The J gene is TRBJ2-1, the V gene TRBV5-1, with 9 nucleotides matching TRBD1. This TCR derives from a woman aged 18-30 years in good health and CMV-seropositive. Sequencing was done on a sample of PBMCs. In DNA, the CDR3 is TGCGCCAGCAGCCCGGGACAGGGCTCGTACAATGAGCAGTTCTTC. Protein sequence: CASSPGQGSYNEQFF.